This T cell receptor beta chain was sequenced in a study of T cells in women clearing cervical HPV infection. Worth noting for this clone: The CDR3 extends 3 residues past the end of the read, so its final part is completed from the germline J gene.

Sequencing was performed with immunoSEQ multiplex PCR; in TCRdb, only in-frame clones are kept and a portion is missing. The sample table includes 45,000 to 55,000 clones. CDR3 length: 13 residues. Germline V gene sequence: CDR1 SGHVS, CDR2 FNYEAQ. This TCR came from a woman between 18 and 75 years old with a cervical HPV16 infection that either progressed to CIN3+ or cleared (not recorded which). The rearrangement joins TRBV7-6 to TRBJ1-1; D call uncertain. The sequenced sample was blood buffy coat. Incomplete CDR3 DNA: TGTGCCAGCAGCCTCCGGGGAACTGATTTG. Residues: CASSLRGTDL. The CDR3 in its entirety is CASSLRGTDLAFF.